A selection of T cell receptor beta chains follows, all from one sample in a study of blood T cell repertoires in COVID-19. Assay: immunoSEQ multiplex PCR; the TCRdb copy retains only in-frame clones and omits some. Of about 300,000 clones in the sample, around four fifths were seen once. Sequenced input: peripheral blood. The receptors derive from a woman between 45 and 60 years old who had recovered from COVID-19. Both conserved end residues are part of each CDR3. D genes are given only for firm matches. Size is stated for part of the rows, as once, few or many counts, or as a class when the clone is expanded.

clone size,V gene,J gene,D gene,CDR3 protein,CDR3 DNA
.,TRBV27,TRBJ2-5,.,CASSSTSRETQYF,TGTGCCAGCAGCTCGACTAGTCGGGAGACCCAGTACTTC
once,TRBV6-5,TRBJ2-1,.,CASSYPTGEQFF,TGTGCCAGCAGTTATCCCACCGGGGAGCAGTTCTTC
.,TRBV9,TRBJ2-1,.,CASSVVQDEQFF,TGTGCCAGCAGCGTGGTCCAGGATGAGCAGTTCTTC
.,TRBV30,TRBJ1-1,.,CAWNGQSYTEAFF,TGTGCCTGGAACGGACAGTCGTACACTGAAGCTTTCTTT
.,TRBV10-1,TRBJ1-5,.,CASSQGIRQPQHF,TGCGCCAGCTCCCAGGGGATTCGTCAGCCCCAGCATTTT
.,TRBV29-1,TRBJ2-3,.,CSVEGQGYTDTQYF,TGCAGCGTTGAAGGGCAGGGTTACACAGATACGCAGTATTTT
.,TRBV5-1,TRBJ2-7,.,CASSPTTSYEQYF,TGCGCCAGCAGCCCGACAACCTCCTACGAGCAGTACTTC
few,TRBV5-5,TRBJ1-2,.,CASSLTGIRVPPMSYTF,TGTGCCAGCAGCTTGACAGGGATCAGAGTACCCCCTATGAGCTACACCTTC
.,TRBV9,TRBJ2-3,TRBD2,CASSVTSGTDTQYF,TGTGCCAGCAGCGTAACTAGCGGCACAGATACGCAGTATTTT
.,TRBV21-1,TRBJ2-7,.,CASPPGQGAHEQYF,TGTGCCAGCCCACCGGGACAGGGGGCCCACGAGCAGTACTTC
.,TRBV12-3/TRBV12-4,TRBJ2-7,.,CASSAGYEQYF,TGTGCCAGCAGTGCGGGGTACGAGCAGTACTTC
.,TRBV18,TRBJ1-1,.,CASSVEGGLPAFF,TGTGCCAGCTCCGTGGAGGGAGGTCTTCCAGCTTTCTTT
.,TRBV7-3,TRBJ2-2,TRBD1,CASSRQGTGGNTGELFF,TGTGCCAGCAGCCGGCAAGGAACAGGGGGTAACACCGGGGAGCTGTTTTTT
.,TRBV25-1,TRBJ2-7,.,CASSESRYSYEQYF,TGTGCCAGCAGTGAATCACGGTACTCCTACGAGCAGTACTTC
.,TRBV2,TRBJ2-5,TRBD2,CASSIRAGGPETQYF,TGTGCCAGCAGTATCCGAGCGGGGGGGCCGGAGACCCAGTACTTC
.,TRBV4-1,TRBJ2-7,TRBD1,CASSEGDRDYEQYF,TGCGCCAGCAGCGAAGGGGACAGGGACTACGAGCAGTACTTC